The 11 T cell receptor beta chains presented below share a single source sample, sequenced in a study of Ad26.COV2.S vaccination and SARS-CoV-2 variants. Treatment in this sample: some 20 received Ad26.COV2.S at low or high dose, single or two shots; 5 received placebo; per-sample allocation not given. Following the first vaccine or placebo injection, samples were taken on day 63. The assay was immunoSEQ multiplex PCR, and TCRdb's table has in-frame clones only and misses some. The sample yields about 500,000 clones, roughly 87% seen once. This material consisted of peripheral blood, taken in a trial of Ad26.COV2.S vaccine versus placebo. The receptors originated from a person aged 18-60 years who received the Ad26.COV2.S COVID-19 vaccine or a placebo.

A single count supports this clone. This rearrangement joins TRBV4-1 to TRBJ2-7; 10 bases match TRBD1. CDR3 length: 16 residues. Trimming cost V 4 bases and J 2 bases; bases outside gene matches: 8. Germline V gene data show CDR1 as MGHRA and CDR2 as YSYEKL. This CDR3 reads CASSRGTGTGAYEQYF. The CDR3 DNA sequence: TGCGCCAGCAGCCGTGGAACCGGGACAGGGGCCTACGAGCAGTACTTC.

This clone turned up a few times. V and J are TRBV19 and TRBJ2-1; D is unresolved. CDR1 is LNHDA and CDR2 is SQIVND in the germline V gene (reference sequence). The V and J ends lost 2 bases and 3 bases respectively, with 14 bases between them. The CDR3 loop spans 16 amino acids. CDR3: CASSIPSTRIYNEQFF. CDR3 nucleotides: TGTGCCAGTAGTATACCCAGTACACGTATCTACAATGAGCAGTTCTTC.

The rearrangement links TRBV5-1 to TRBJ1-5; tentatively, D is TRBD1 (5 bases). There are 15 residues in the CDR3. Germline loops: CDR1 SGHRS, CDR2 YFSETQ. Trimming took off 0 bases at V and 2 bases at J, with 9 bases between the two ends. The CDR3: CASSLEGRGNQPQHF. CDR3 coding DNA: TGCGCCAGCAGCTTGGAGGGGAGAGGCAATCAGCCCCAGCATTTT. Full variable domain (missing parts from reference TRBV5-1 and TRBJ1-5): KAGVTQTPRYLIKTRGQQVTLSCSPISGHRSVSWYQQTPGQGLQFLFEYFSETQRNKGNFPGRFSGRQFSNSRSEMNVSTLELGDSALYLCASSLEGRGNQPQHFGDGTRLSIL.

V usage is TRBV23-1 and J usage is TRBJ2-3; perhaps TRBD2 as D (5 bases). Being an ORF, TRBV23-1 has a function that is uncertain. Trimming removed 4 bases from V and 9 bases from J, with 14 bases in between. The CDR3 contains 13 residues. Here the CDR3 DNA reads TGCGCCAGCAGTCCCCTAACTAGTTGGACGCAGTATTTT. This encodes CASSPLTSWTQYF.

The chain is built from TRBV7-2 and TRBJ2-1; no reliable D call. V lost 4 bases to trimming and J lost 7 bases, with 11 bases between them. Germline CDR1 SGHTA, CDR2 FQGNSA. The CDR3 totals 13 residues. The CDR3 sequence: CASSSQGWNEQFF. The DNA of the CDR3 is TGTGCCAGCAGCTCCCAAGGGTGGAATGAGCAGTTCTTC.

This clone was counted a few times. The chain has TRBV2 and TRBJ1-5; no definite D call. Trimming pared 8 bases from V and 1 base from J, leaving 9 bases between. CDR3 size: 13 residues. The germline V gene encodes CDR1 SNHLY and CDR2 FYNNEI. The CDR3 DNA reads as TGTGCCAGCGGCGGTGGGAGCAATCAGCCCCAGCATTTT. Its translation is CASGGGSNQPQHF.

The V call is TRBV29-1, the J call TRBJ2-2, with 11 positions matching TRBD2. This CDR3 has 14 amino acids. J gave up 8 bases and V 4 bases, and 6 bases lay outside the gene matches. Per germline, CDR1 SQVTM and CDR2 ANQGSEA. The CDR3 region is CSVVVLAGAGELFF. CDR3 coding DNA: TGCAGCGTTGTGGTACTAGCGGGAGCTGGGGAGCTGTTTTTT.

This rearrangement joins TRBV5-6 to TRBJ1-4, with TRBD1 matching 9 bases. The germline gives CDR1 SGHDT, CDR2 YYEEEE. The CDR3 has 14 residues. Unmatched junction bases numbered 7, after V lost 5 bases and J lost 8 bases. In DNA form, the CDR3 reads TGTGCCAGCAGACAACGACAGGGGGAAGAAAAACTGTTTTTT. It yields the protein CASRQRQGEEKLFF.

The rearrangement joins TRBV4-2 to TRBJ2-7, with D hard to call. Germline loops: CDR1 LGHNA, CDR2 YNFKEQ. The CDR3 extends over 16 amino acids. V shed 2 bases and J shed 2 bases, with 16 bases lying between them. CDR3 protein: CASSQRVADLAYEQYF. CDR3 sequence (DNA): TGTGCCAGCAGCCAAAGGGTGGCAGATCTAGCCTACGAGCAGTACTTC.

The sample holds a few counts of this clone. This chain joins TRBV27 and TRBJ2-7; the D call may be TRBD1 or TRBD2 (5 bases each). Between the trimmed V and J ends, which lost 10 bases and 5 bases, there was a span of 12 bases. Germline loops: CDR1 MNHEY, CDR2 SMNVEV (reference sequence). The CDR3 runs to 11 residues. The chain's CDR3 is CAIGTRDEQYF. Here the CDR3 DNA reads TGTGCCATCGGGACGCGGGACGAGCAGTACTTC.

The chain has TRBV5-1 and TRBJ1-1, with D unresolved. This CDR3 has 14 residues. Germline values: CDR1 SGHRS, CDR2 YFSETQ. V gave up 0 bases and J gave up 1 base, with 7 bases separating them. The CDR3 loop reads CASSLAKTNTEAFF. CDR3 DNA: TGCGCCAGCAGCTTGGCCAAGACGAACACTGAAGCTTTCTTT.